This record concerns one T cell receptor (beta chain) sequence. The record originates from a study of blood T cell repertoires in COVID-19. Sequencing used immunoSEQ multiplex PCR; TCRdb keeps in-frame clones, though not all of them. The table includes roughly 180,000 clones, approximately 78% detected once. CDR3 length: 13 residues. V was clipped by 11 bases and J by 1 base; unmatched bases: 3. Germline V gives CDR1 MNHEY, CDR2 SVGAGI. Source material: peripheral blood. The chain combines TRBV6-5 with TRBJ2-3; 10 nucleotides agree with TRBD2. The sequence came from a woman of 80 years or more with COVID-19, enrolled during active disease. The CDR3 bases are TGTGCCGGAAGCGGGGGGGGCACAGATACGCAGTATTTT. Translated: CAGSGGGTDTQYF.